The 5 T cell receptor beta chains presented below share a single source sample, sequenced in a study of T cell responses to AZD1222 COVID-19 vaccine. Clones were sequenced by immunoSEQ multiplex PCR, and TCRdb holds only the in-frame ones, with some missing. The table has some 120,000 clones, over 75% seen once. The input for sequencing was peripheral blood, taken on day 0 of AZD1222 vaccination. The receptors shown here come from an adult in good health.

The V call is TRBV5-1, the J call TRBJ2-6, with 10 bases lining up with TRBD2. CDR3 size: 17 residues. V gave up 1 base and J gave up 3 bases; unmatched junction bases: 4. Germline CDR1 and CDR2: SGHRS and YFSETQ. CDR3 residues: CASSLSLAGDGANVLTF. The CDR3 DNA sequence: TGCGCCAGCAGCTTGTCGCTAGCGGGAGATGGGGCCAACGTCCTGACTTTC. Based on the CDR3 plus reference TRBV5-1 and TRBJ2-6, the full variable domain is KAGVTQTPRYLIKTRGQQVTLSCSPISGHRSVSWYQQTPGQGLQFLFEYFSETQRNKGNFPGRFSGRQFSNSRSEMNVSTLELGDSALYLCASSLSLAGDGANVLTFGAGSRLTVL.

The J gene is TRBJ1-1, the V gene TRBV10-3; D unclear. Trimming stripped 6 bases from V and 1 base from J, with 12 bases between. The CDR3 spans 14 residues. Germline V lookup: CDR1 ENHRY, CDR2 SYGVKD. This chain's CDR3 is CAIRTLQSNTEAFF. Here the CDR3 DNA reads TGTGCCATCAGGACCCTACAATCGAACACTGAAGCTTTCTTT.

Of note for this clone: Relative to the germline gene, one junction end is altered; a read error may explain this. J is TRBJ1-1 and V is TRBV6-5; D may be TRBD1 (5 bases). Germline V CDR1 and CDR2: MNHEY, SVGAGI. The CDR3 has 14 amino acids. CDR3 in amino acids: CASRDTGMKTEAFF. CDR3 sequence (DNA): TGTGCCAGCAGAGACACAGGAATGAAGACTGAAGCTTTCTTT.

The chain couples TRBV7-2 to TRBJ2-1; D is perhaps TRBD2 (7 bases). V was shortened by 3 bases and J by 2 bases, with 11 bases between the two germline ends. This CDR3 region has 15 residues. Per the germline V gene, CDR1 is SGHTA and CDR2 is FQGNSA. The CDR3 spells CASSLMGGPYNEQFF. CDR3 in DNA: TGTGCCAGCAGCTTGATGGGGGGGCCCTACAATGAGCAGTTCTTC.

This clone was recorded at least ten times. This sequence joins TRBV2 and TRBJ1-2; no clear D. There are 14 residues in the CDR3. The germline V gene has CDR1 SNHLY and CDR2 FYNNEI. Trimming stripped 2 bases from V and 4 bases from J, with 11 bases between. CDR3: CASSERALGYGYTF. The CDR3 DNA follows: TGTGCCAGCAGTGAAAGGGCCCTAGGCTATGGCTACACCTTC. Combining the CDR3 with reference TRBV2 and TRBJ1-2 gives the whole variable domain EPEVTQTPSHQVTQMGQEVILRCVPISNHLYFYWYRQILGQKVEFLVSFYNNEISEKSEIFDDQFSVERPDGSNFTLKIRSTKLEDSAMYFCASSERALGYGYTFGSGTRLTVV.